This T cell receptor (beta chain) was identified during a study of blood T cell repertoires in COVID-19. Study as a whole: Whether acute or convalescent, the COVID-19 samples came from the United States, Italy and Spain. Sample material is recorded as cDNA or gDNA derived from T cells, B-cell-depleted T cells, or PBMCs.

V was cut by 6 bases and J by 2 bases, with 14 bases left in between. This CDR3 has 15 amino acids. Germline CDR1 is MNHEY and CDR2 is SVGAGI. Per the original methods: Using reference gene primer amplification, nucleated cell counts were estimated. Repertoires were generated with immunoSEQ multiplex PCR, while TCRdb's copy carries only in-frame clones and drops some. V and J calls and clone size come straight from that table; D and trimming were deduced from the DNA. The data contain fewer than 110,000 clones, roughly 90% of them seen just once; the ten biggest clones take up approximately 3.4%. The specimen sequenced was peripheral blood. V usage is TRBV6-5 and J usage is TRBJ1-3; a weak D match, TRBD1 (6 bases). The receptor's source is a woman between 55 and 75 years old with acute or convalescent COVID-19. Here the CDR3 DNA reads TGTGCCAGCAGCCCAACAGGGAACGCTGGAAACACCATATATTTT. This encodes CASSPTGNAGNTIYF.